Below, one T cell receptor beta chain is given with its context. Trimming removed 6 bases at V and 3 bases at J, with 11 bases between. The germline V gene has CDR1 ENHRY and CDR2 SYGVKD. This CDR3 has 13 amino acids. This sample was included in a study of CD8 T cells in Susac syndrome. RNA amounts of roughly 0.45 to 1 ug underwent reverse transcription with random hexamers. TCRdb analysed the immunoSEQ multiplex PCR reads with MiXCR anew, one entry per CDR3 protein. Here the sample spans roughly 200,000 distinct CDR3 sequences, 85% to 95% being singletons. The receptor was derived from a human donor with Susac syndrome. The chain couples TRBV10-3 to TRBJ2-5, with D possibly being TRBD2 (6 bases). Sequenced input: CD4+ T cells from PBMCs. The CDR3 DNA follows: TGTGCCATCAGATCAAGACTAGAAGAGACCCAGTACTTC. It translates to CAIRSRLEETQYF.